The clone carrying this T cell receptor (beta chain) has only one observation. The antigen is not known. These data come from a study of T cell responses to AZD1222 COVID-19 vaccine. TCRdb's copy holds only in-frame clones and misses some; the assay was immunoSEQ multiplex PCR. Here the sample spans approximately 110,000 clones, around nine tenths being singletons. Per germline, CDR1 MDHEN and CDR2 SYDVKM. The CDR3 contains 12 residues. The V end lost 6 bases, the J end lost 1 base, and 6 bases lay between the germline ends. Doses given second, at about 4 or about 12 weeks, were pooled. Study-level findings and limits: The study found Spike-specific TCR breadth and depth rose after two AZD1222 doses. Repertoires were obtained solely post-peak T cell response. Only a handful of AZD1222 recipients, more than 5 in all, had baseline seropositivity.

The TCR was taken from an adult who received the AZD1222 COVID-19 vaccine. Specimen: peripheral blood, collected 28 days after the second AZD1222 dose. The rearrangement links TRBV28 to TRBJ1-1; a possible D gene is TRBD1 (6 bases). The CDR3 protein is CASRTGNTEAFF. CDR3 nucleotides: TGTGCCAGCAGGACAGGGAACACTGAAGCTTTCTTT. Complete variable domain (other parts from reference TRBV28 and TRBJ1-1): DVKVTQSSRYLVKRTGEKVFLECVQDMDHENMFWYRQDPGLGLRLIYFSYDVKMKEKGDIPEGYSVSREKKERFSLILESASTNQTSMYLCASRTGNTEAFFGQGTRLTVV.